These T cell receptor beta chains were read from a single sample in a study of blood T cell repertoires in COVID-19. Sequencing used immunoSEQ multiplex PCR; TCRdb keeps in-frame clones, though not all of them. Of 150,000 to 160,000 clones listed, roughly 80% are singletons. Input material: peripheral blood. The source of these receptors is a man in his fifties or sixties with acute or convalescent COVID-19. Each CDR3 is given with its conserved first and last residue.

cdr3_length,v_call,cdr3_aa
15,TRBV7-2,CASSSSGGSIDTQYF
19,TRBV4-2,CASSHRLGTGTNLNTEAFF
15,TRBV7-3,CASSSGTGNSYEQYF
13,TRBV6-2/TRBV6-3,CASSYSEGNIQYF
16,TRBV9,CASTRGSGGYEETQYF
16,TRBV7-9,CASSPPGLAPHEKLFF
15,TRBV9,CASSVHGEGTGELFF
13,TRBV4-1,CASSQVQGEKLFF
15,TRBV18,CASSPVTGGNQPQHF
13,TRBV7-3,CASSRTKQETQYF
16,TRBV5-8,CASSLNRGLGANVLTF
14,TRBV5-1,CASRPGTAKETQYF
12,TRBV29-1,CSVLKGHYEQYF
13,TRBV5-1,CASSLIGADTQYF
14,TRBV4-3,CASSQDSRGEKLFF
15,TRBV5-6,CASSWGGQVNQPQHF
15,TRBV19,CASSIWTGDGSPLHF
15,TRBV4-2,CASSPSSGNDETQYF
13,TRBV7-8,CASSSTTFSEQFF
17,TRBV7-9,CASSPRLAGGPIDEQFF
17,TRBV5-5,CASSLRGSGQTTDTQYF
15,TRBV5-1,CASSLEARQNTEAFF
13,TRBV3-1/TRBV3-2,CASSPLAGNEQFF
14,TRBV14,CASSRQVSSSPLHF
12,TRBV7-2,CASSLSRVEQYF
14,TRBV29-1,CSVEDRGRTTEAFF
15,TRBV6-5,CASSYRRTGHSPLHF
17,TRBV6-6,CASSRARLAGGKNIQYF
14,TRBV19,CASRSGGARYGYTF
13,TRBV28,CASKATSKHEQFF
11,TRBV28,CASSTGQPQHF
15,TRBV5-4,CASSLRGGGTDTQYF
13,TRBV9,CASSPRRAGELFF
12,TRBV10-1,CASSESEREAFF
14,TRBV2,CASRTGLVGTEQYF
15,TRBV5-6,CASSLTRLPDQPQHF
17,TRBV27,CASSLRQGQAFGDTQYF
13,TRBV5-4,CASRADPGDTQYF
16,TRBV30,CAWSPSDRGGTGELFF
15,TRBV11-3,CASSPGGGYGNTIYF
17,TRBV18,CASSRTLLAGPTDTQYF
15,TRBV6-5,CASSYSGTGVREQYF
14,TRBV11-2,CASSLAGGMYEQYF
18,TRBV5-6,CASRSRQGGNLAKNIQYF
15,TRBV2,CASALQESGANVLTF
17,TRBV11-2,CASSSRRREAGANVLTF
16,TRBV5-1,CASSSGTSVSTDTQYF
13,TRBV4-1,CASSPDTSYEQYF